The 32 T cell receptor beta chains below were found in one sample sequenced in a study of early T cells in non-severe SARS-CoV-2 infection. TCRdb ran MiXCR on the 5' RACE reads and lists one entry per CDR3 protein. The sample consists of 55,000 to 65,000 distinct CDR3 sequences, over 12% of them appearing once. The material was whole blood, obtained at baseline. Source of these receptors: an adult who was a healthcare worker with PCR-confirmed SARS-CoV-2 infection or an uninfected control (not recorded which).

This clonotype was picked up a small number of times. The chain combines TRBV12-3 or TRBV12-4 with TRBJ1-2; tentative D call: TRBD1 (6 bases). The length of the CDR3 is 13 residues. Trimming shortened V by 6 bases and J by 4 bases, and 12 bases separated the two germline ends. Here the CDR3 reads CASSTDSLYGYTF. The CDR3 nucleotides are TGTGCCAGCAGCACGGACAGCCTCTATGGCTACACCTTC.

The V gene is TRBV20-1, the J gene TRBJ2-7; the D gene is possibly TRBD2 (5 bases). This CDR3 has 12 residues. V gave up 2 bases and J gave up 2 bases, with 7 bases separating them. The V gene's germline CDR1 is DFQATT and CDR2 SNEGSKA (reference sequence). CDR3 protein: CSARPGTYEQYF. The CDR3 nucleotides read TGCAGTGCTAGACCCGGGACCTACGAGCAGTACTTC.

The chain is built from TRBV3-1 and TRBJ1-2; D not resolved. Germline V lookup: CDR1 LGHDT, CDR2 YNNKEL (reference sequence). Trimming shortened V by 8 bases and J by 6 bases, and 19 bases separated the two germline ends. This CDR3 comprises 14 residues. The CDR3, as DNA: TGTGCCAGCTCCCGTGGCCCCCCTCCCGATGGCTACACCTTC. Translation: CASSRGPPPDGYTF.

This clonotype showed up just once. Here the CDR3 DNA reads TGTGCCAGCAGCAAAGGGACGGTACTTTCACCCCTCCACTTT. Translated: CASSKGTVLSPLHF. The chain uses TRBV21-1 and TRBJ1-6. TRBV21-1 is recorded as a pseudogene. The CDR3 is 14 amino acids.

In nucleotides, the CDR3 is TGTGCCAGCAGCCAAGATCAGACACTAAATGAGCAGTTCTTC. Translating it yields CASSQDQTLNEQFF. The rearrangement uses TRBV3-1 and TRBJ2-1; D gene uncertain. With 0 bases removed from V and 7 bases from J, the gap between germline ends came to 10 bases. The CDR3 is made up of 14 amino acids. Per the germline V gene, CDR1 is LGHDT and CDR2 is YNNKEL (reference sequence).

The chain uses TRBV27 and TRBJ2-1; tentative D call: TRBD2 (5 bases). V lost 3 bases and J lost 14, with 17 bases in between. The CDR3 has 13 amino acids. The germline V gene encodes CDR1 MNHEY and CDR2 SMNVEV (reference sequence). The CDR3 protein is CASSFRAAGEKFF. CDR3 coding DNA: TGTGCCAGCAGTTTTAGGGCGGCCGGGGAGAAGTTCTTC.

This chain links TRBV2 with TRBJ2-3; TRBD2 aligns across 11 bases. Looked up from germline, CDR1 is SNHLY and CDR2 is FYNNEI. V gave up 7 bases and J gave up 1 base; unmatched junction bases: 10. The CDR3 has 17 residues. As DNA, the CDR3 is TGTGCCAGCACTGGGGCTAGCGGGGGGCCCCGCACAGATACGCAGTATTTT. Protein product: CASTGASGGPRTDTQYF.

The chain has TRBV5-1 and TRBJ1-5, with 8 bases fitting TRBD1. This CDR3 comprises 15 residues. V dropped 4 bases and J dropped 6; count of bases not matched to a gene: 9. Germline loops: CDR1 SGHRS, CDR2 YFSETQ. CDR3 sequence: CASSQDRAEGQPQHF. The DNA of the CDR3 is TGCGCCAGCAGCCAGGACAGGGCTGAGGGTCAGCCCCAGCATTTT.

This clonotype was counted a few times. DNA of the CDR3: TGTGCCAGCAGTGACTCCCCGCGCACTGAAGCTTTCTTT. Translation: CASSDSPRTEAFF. V and J are TRBV6-4 and TRBJ1-1; no clear D gene. This CDR3 contains 13 residues. V dropped 0 bases and J dropped 4 bases, with 6 bases sitting between them. The V gene's germline CDR1 is MRHNA and CDR2 SNTAGT.

The rearrangement links TRBV5-1 to TRBJ2-5; no definite D call. Per germline, CDR1 SGHRS and CDR2 YFSETQ. This CDR3 has 13 residues. The germline V and J ends were trimmed by 6 bases and 4 bases, with 13 bases remaining between them. The CDR3 DNA follows: TGCGCCAGCAAACCGTCGCCGGGAGAGACCCAGTACTTC. It codes for CASKPSPGETQYF.

In this sample, this clonotype turned up many times. The gene calls are TRBV7-8 and TRBJ2-4; D gene unclear. Germline CDR1 and CDR2: SGHVS and FQNEAQ. The germline V and J ends were trimmed by 1 base and 1 base, with 8 bases remaining between them. CDR3 length: 15 residues. CDR3 coding DNA: TGTGCCAGCAGCTTAGACCTGGTGGCCAAAAACATTCAGTACTTC. Protein product: CASSLDLVAKNIQYF.

V gene TRBV4-1 combines with J gene TRBJ2-4; TRBD2 agrees at 16 bases. The CDR3 extends over 17 amino acids. CDR1 and CDR2 from the germline V gene are MGHRA and YSYEKL. V shed 4 bases, J shed 2 bases, and the junction held 2 bases outside the gene matches. The CDR3 spells CASSPGLAGGTKNIQYF. Here the CDR3 DNA reads TGCGCCAGCAGCCCGGGACTAGCGGGAGGGACCAAAAACATTCAGTACTTC.

Ten or more counts support this clonotype. The rearrangement links TRBV7-8 to TRBJ1-5; possibly TRBD1 for D (5 bases). This CDR3 spans 13 amino acids. V lost 8 bases and J lost 8, with 16 bases in between. Germline V gene lookup returns CDR1 SGHVS and CDR2 FQNEAQ. This CDR3 is CASSGTPEKPQHF. The CDR3 nucleotides are TGTGCCAGCTCCGGGACGCCAGAGAAGCCCCAGCATTTT.

This clonotype is classed as medium-sized. The chain recombines TRBV15 with TRBJ2-6; D is undetermined. In germline, CDR1 is LNHNV, CDR2 YYDKDF (reference sequence). The CDR3 runs to 17 residues. The ends were cut back, 0 bases at V and 2 bases at J, with 11 bases in the middle. The CDR3 coding sequence is TGTGCCACCAGCAGAGATACTATCGGTACTGGGGCCAACGTCCTGACTTTC. This encodes CATSRDTIGTGANVLTF.

This clonotype was recorded at least ten times. The V call is TRBV27, the J call TRBJ1-3; D uncertain. The germline gives CDR1 MNHEY, CDR2 SMNVEV (reference sequence). V dropped 2 bases and J dropped 3 bases, with 14 bases sitting between them. This CDR3 region has 16 residues. The CDR3 spells CASSLRTPSYGNTIYF. In nucleotides, the CDR3 is TGTGCCAGCAGTTTACGGACCCCCTCATATGGAAACACCATATATTTT.

V gene TRBV5-1 combines with J gene TRBJ2-7, with D uncertain. V dropped 4 bases and J dropped 5 bases, with 10 bases sitting between them. Germline lookup yields CDR1 SGHRS and CDR2 YFSETQ. The CDR3 is made up of 12 amino acids. The CDR3 region is CASSIDGDEQYF. The CDR3 bases are TGCGCCAGCAGCATCGATGGGGACGAGCAGTACTTC. The full variable domain, with the rest looked up from reference TRBV5-1 and TRBJ2-7, is KAGVTQTPRYLIKTRGQQVTLSCSPISGHRSVSWYQQTPGQGLQFLFEYFSETQRNKGNFPGRFSGRQFSNSRSEMNVSTLELGDSALYLCASSIDGDEQYFGPGTRLTVT.

V usage is TRBV20-1 and J usage is TRBJ2-6; 7 bases map to TRBD1. Germline values: CDR1 DFQATT, CDR2 SNEGSKA (reference sequence). J was trimmed by 0 bases and V by 2 bases; bases with no gene match: 1. The CDR3 has 15 amino acids. The CDR3 spells CSARSGGSGANVLTF. In nucleotides, the CDR3 is TGCAGTGCTAGATCAGGGGGCTCTGGGGCCAACGTCCTGACTTTC.

The chain is built from TRBV27 and TRBJ2-3; a weak D match, TRBD1 (5 bases). Trimming removed 3 bases at V and 2 bases at J, with 9 bases between. The CDR3 runs to 14 residues. Germline lookup yields CDR1 MNHEY and CDR2 SMNVEV (reference sequence). CDR3 residues: CASSLDIFTDTQYF. The CDR3 DNA reads TGTGCCAGCAGTTTGGACATCTTCACAGATACGCAGTATTTT.

J is TRBJ1-1 and V is TRBV4-1, with D hard to call. The CDR3 is 13 residues long. Between the trimmed V and J ends, which lost 4 bases and 7 bases, there was a span of 13 bases. Germline V lookup: CDR1 MGHRA, CDR2 YSYEKL. The CDR3 protein is CASSPDGVHEAFF. The CDR3 nucleotides are TGCGCCAGCAGCCCCGACGGTGTACATGAAGCTTTCTTT.

The chain uses TRBV7-9 and TRBJ1-5, with D tentatively TRBD1 (5 bases). CDR3 length: 14 amino acids. V was pared by 6 bases and J by 1 base, with 10 bases between. CDR1 and CDR2 (germline): SEHNR, FQNEAQ (reference sequence). CDR3 DNA sequence: TGTGCCAGCAGTGCAGGGTTCAGCAATCAGCCCCAGCATTTT. This codes for CASSAGFSNQPQHF. Based on the CDR3 plus reference TRBV7-9 and TRBJ1-5, the full variable domain is DTGVSQNPRHKITKRGQNVTFRCDPISEHNRLYWYRQTLGQGPEFLTYFQNEAQLEKSRLLSDRFSAERPKGSFSTLEIQRTEQGDSAMYLCASSAGFSNQPQHFGDGTRLSIL.

This clonotype was seen a handful of times. CDR3 loop: CASSAGDREYGYTF. CDR3 coding DNA: TGTGCCAGCAGCGCAGGGGACAGGGAATATGGCTACACCTTC. The V and J genes are TRBV9 and TRBJ1-2; 9 positions match TRBD1. The J segment lost 5 bases and the V segment lost 3 bases, leaving 5 bases of the junction unmatched. Per germline, CDR1 SGDLS and CDR2 YYNGEE. The CDR3 loop spans 14 amino acids.

V is TRBV20-1 and J is TRBJ2-1; 12 bases fit TRBD2. Germline V gene sequence: CDR1 DFQATT, CDR2 SNEGSKA (reference sequence). This CDR3 comprises 16 residues. J gave up 4 bases and V 0 bases, and 4 bases lay outside the gene matches. The CDR3: CSARDRTSGVYNEQFF. The DNA for the CDR3 is TGCAGTGCTAGAGATCGGACTAGCGGGGTATACAATGAGCAGTTCTTC.

This clonotype was observed a few times. This chain connects TRBV19 to TRBJ2-2, with D possibly TRBD2 on 5 matching bases. Germline V gene lookup returns CDR1 LNHDA and CDR2 SQIVND (reference sequence). The CDR3 extends over 14 amino acids. The ends were cut back, 8 bases at V and 1 base at J, with 11 bases in the middle. In DNA form, the CDR3 reads TGTGCCAGTCGCCTAGCCGGGAACACCGGGGAGCTGTTTTTT. Amino acids: CASRLAGNTGELFF.

The chain uses TRBV14 and TRBJ2-1, with a tentative D call TRBD1 (5 bases). Germline V gives CDR1 SGHDN, CDR2 FVKESK. The CDR3 has 12 amino acids. The V and J ends lost 4 bases and 12 bases respectively, with 13 bases between them. The CDR3 spells CASSLGPRVQFF. DNA for the CDR3: TGTGCCAGCAGCCTGGGTCCCAGGGTGCAGTTCTTC.

The rearrangement links TRBV12-3 or TRBV12-4 to TRBJ1-2; D may be TRBD1 (5 bases). The CDR3 runs to 15 residues. V was cut by 0 bases and J by 5 bases, with 13 bases left in between. The CDR3, as DNA: TGTGCCAGCAGTTTAGCCACGGGTCGGGGGTATGGCTACACCTTC. Translated, it gives CASSLATGRGYGYTF.

The chain couples TRBV9 to TRBJ1-1; 7 bases align to TRBD1. CDR1 is SGDLS and CDR2 is YYNGEE in the germline V gene. The CDR3 is made up of 14 amino acids. The J segment lost 6 bases and the V segment lost 0 bases, leaving 5 bases of the junction unmatched. CDR3 nucleotides: TGTGCCAGCAGCGTAGTCGGGACAGTCTCTGAAGCTTTCTTT. It codes for CASSVVGTVSEAFF.

This sequence joins TRBV7-2 and TRBJ1-1; D remains ambiguous. The CDR3 is 14 amino acids. CDR1 is SGHTA and CDR2 is FQGNSA in the germline V gene. The V and J ends lost 6 bases and 1 base respectively, with 12 bases between them. The CDR3 DNA reads as TGTGCCAGCAGTTCCGGACCCTCGAACACTGAAGCTTTCTTT. It encodes CASSSGPSNTEAFF.

This clonotype was counted between two and nine times. The V gene is TRBV12-5, the J gene TRBJ2-3; D is possibly TRBD2 (5 bases). The CDR3 is made up of 13 amino acids. Deletions cut 9 bases from V and 2 bases from J, with 12 bases between. Germline-derived CDR1 and CDR2 are LGHNT and FRNRAP. CDR3 amino acids: CARALAHTDTQYF. The CDR3 coding sequence is TGTGCTAGGGCTCTAGCCCACACAGATACGCAGTATTTT.

Points on this clonotype: Its ends do not fully match the called genes, so a read error is possible. V and J are TRBV14 and TRBJ2-1, with D perhaps matching TRBD1 or TRBD2 (5 bases each). CDR1 SGHDN and CDR2 FVKESK come from the germline V gene. The CDR3 loop spans 14 amino acids. The DNA for the CDR3 is TGTGCCAGCAGCCCCCAAGTTTCGGGGCAGGTTGGGTGTTTC. It translates to CASSPQVSGQVGCF. The variable domain in full, with the rest retrieved from reference TRBV14 and TRBJ2-1, is EAGVTQFPSHSVIEKGQTVTLRCDPISGHDNLYWYRRVMGKEIKFLLHFVKESKQDESGMPNNRFLAERTGGTYSTLKVQPAELEDSGVYFCASSPQVSGQVGCFGPGTRLTVL.

This chain links TRBV12-3 or TRBV12-4 with TRBJ1-2; unclear D gene. The germline V and J ends were trimmed by 3 bases and 4 bases, with 12 bases remaining between them. The CDR3 totals 14 residues. CDR3 residues: CASSFTTPRYGYTF. In DNA form, the CDR3 reads TGTGCCAGCAGTTTCACGACCCCGCGCTATGGCTACACCTTC.

This sequence joins TRBV12-3 or TRBV12-4 and TRBJ2-3, with 10 positions matching TRBD2. V was clipped by 7 bases and J by 5 bases; unmatched bases: 6. This CDR3 has 14 amino acids. CDR3 loop: CASKVVAGGDTQYF. DNA for the CDR3: TGTGCCAGCAAGGTAGTAGCGGGGGGAGATACGCAGTATTTT.

This clonotype was found many times. The J gene is TRBJ1-4, the V gene TRBV7-8; TRBD1 is a possible D gene (6 bases). Trimming cost V 5 bases and J 10 bases, with 14 bases left between them. The CDR3 loop spans 13 amino acids. The germline V gene encodes CDR1 SGHVS and CDR2 FQNEAQ. The CDR3 DNA is TGTGCCAGCAGCCCAGGGAGAGGGGGAAAACTGTTTTTT. It encodes CASSPGRGGKLFF.